What follows are 23 T cell receptor beta chains derived from one specimen sequenced in a study of beta chain features in type 1 diabetes. For these receptors, no antigen is known. Reverse transcribing all isolated RNA meant expressed TCRB transcripts were sequenced. The table came from immunoSEQ multiplex PCR; TCRdb's copy has only in-frame clones and leaves some out. The table has a few hundred thousand clones, around 13% seen once. Study conclusions and caveats: In every one of the four CD4+ subsets, TCRB CDR3s were moderately but significantly shorter in Type 1 diabetes patients.

Sequenced: naive CD4+ T cells from blood. The receptors were sampled from a man between 25 and 39 years old with type 1 diabetes.

This clone appeared a few times. The chain combines TRBV2 with TRBJ2-5; D may be TRBD1 (6 bases). V was clipped by 8 bases and J by 5 bases, with 15 bases between them. The CDR3 has 13 residues. Germline CDR1 and CDR2: SNHLY and FYNNEI. The CDR3 reads CASGGPADETQYF. The CDR3 DNA reads TGTGCCAGCGGGGGCCCAGCGGATGAGACCCAGTACTTC.

CDR3 sequence reads: CASSVDRGQETQYF. The CDR3 nucleotides are TGTGCCAGCAGCGTAGACAGGGGGCAAGAGACCCAGTACTTC. The chain joins TRBV7-7 to TRBJ2-5, with TRBD1 matching 9 bases. The length of the CDR3 is 14 residues. Germline-derived CDR1 and CDR2 are SSHAT and FNYEAQ (reference sequence). V lost 5 bases and J lost 2; bases outside the gene matches: 3.

The V and J genes are TRBV11-2 and TRBJ2-3; 11 nucleotides align to TRBD1. CDR3 length: 15 residues. Germline CDR1 and CDR2: SGHAT and FQNNGV. J lost 4 bases, V lost 5 bases, and 5 bases had no gene match. The CDR3 DNA reads TGTGCCAGCAGCAACCGGGACAGGGGGGCAGATACGCAGTATTTT. Amino acid sequence: CASSNRDRGADTQYF.

In its sample, this clone was seen a few times. The V gene is TRBV2, the J gene TRBJ2-3; tentative D call: TRBD1 (6 bases). V lost 5 bases to trimming and J lost 2 bases, with 11 bases between them. Germline values: CDR1 SNHLY, CDR2 FYNNEI. CDR3 length: 14 amino acids. For the CDR3, the DNA is TGTGCCAGCAGTATCAGGGGCCCCACAGATACGCAGTATTTT. Protein sequence: CASSIRGPTDTQYF.

The rearrangement uses TRBV11-3 and TRBJ1-1; D is possibly TRBD1 (5 bases). This CDR3 has 15 residues. Germline-derived CDR1 and CDR2 are SGHNT and YENEEA. V was trimmed by 2 bases and J by 1 base, leaving 11 bases between them. The CDR3 spells CASSLQGVGNTEAFF. Written as DNA, the CDR3 is TGTGCCAGCAGCTTACAAGGGGTAGGGAACACTGAAGCTTTCTTT. Full variable domain (rest looked up from reference TRBV11-3 and TRBJ1-1): EAGVVQSPRYKIIEKKQPVAFWCNPISGHNTLYWYLQNLGQGPELLIRYENEEAVDDSQLPKDRFSAERLKGVDSTLKIQPAELGDSAVYLCASSLQGVGNTEAFFGQGTRLTVV.

This clone occurred a few times. The genes are TRBV7-2 and TRBJ2-3, with 10 bases fitting TRBD2. The germline V gene has CDR1 SGHTA and CDR2 FQGNSA. Trimming removed 1 base from V and 2 bases from J; junction bases left unmatched: 3. CDR3 length: 16 residues. The CDR3 is CASSLETSGFTDTQYF. The CDR3 nucleotides are TGTGCCAGCAGCTTAGAGACTAGCGGGTTCACAGATACGCAGTATTTT. Combining the CDR3 with reference TRBV7-2 and TRBJ2-3 gives the whole variable domain GAGVSQSPSNKVTEKGKDVELRCDPISGHTALYWYRQSLGQGLEFLIYFQGNSAPDKSGLPSDRFSAERTGGSVSTLTIQRTQQEDSAVYLCASSLETSGFTDTQYFGPGTRLTVL.

This clone was seen only a few times. The chain employs TRBV6-5 and TRBJ2-5; D gene uncertain. Between the trimmed V and J ends, which lost 4 bases and 1 base, there was a span of 7 bases. Germline V lookup: CDR1 MNHEY, CDR2 SVGAGI. CDR3 size: 13 residues. CDR3 protein: CASSSTVQETQYF. CDR3 sequence (DNA): TGTGCCAGCAGTTCGACTGTCCAAGAGACCCAGTACTTC.

The chain uses TRBV5-6 and TRBJ1-5; D gene uncertain. The germline V and J ends were trimmed by 2 bases and 5 bases, with 5 bases remaining between them. The length of the CDR3 is 12 residues. Germline V lookup: CDR1 SGHDT, CDR2 YYEEEE. In DNA, the CDR3 is TGTGCCAGCAGCTTTTCATATCAGCCCCAGCATTTT. It is translated as CASSFSYQPQHF. The full variable domain, with the rest looked up from reference TRBV5-6 and TRBJ1-5, is DAGVTQSPTHLIKTRGQQVTLRCSPKSGHDTVSWYQQALGQGPQFIFQYYEEEERQRGNFPDRFSGHQFPNYSSELNVNALLLGDSALYLCASSFSYQPQHFGDGTRLSIL.

The chain carries TRBV14 and TRBJ2-1; 9 positions agree with TRBD1. The J segment lost 8 bases and the V segment lost 0 bases, leaving 14 bases of the junction unmatched. The CDR3 totals 18 residues. CDR1 and CDR2 from the germline V gene are SGHDN and FVKESK. CDR3 loop: CASSQESRIGTGRHEQFF. DNA for the CDR3: TGTGCCAGCAGCCAAGAGTCGAGGATCGGGACAGGGCGGCATGAGCAGTTCTTC.

This clone was seen only a few times. The gene calls are TRBV10-3 and TRBJ1-2, with D tentatively TRBD1 (6 bases). This CDR3 has 14 amino acids. Germline CDR1 reads ENHRY; CDR2 reads SYGVKD. Trimming removed 0 bases from V and 4 bases from J, with 9 bases in between. The CDR3 is CAISESTGIYGYTF. The CDR3 nucleotides read TGTGCCATCAGTGAGTCGACAGGAATCTATGGCTACACCTTC.

This clone was counted between two and nine times. V gene TRBV7-2 combines with J gene TRBJ2-4; a possible D gene is TRBD1 (5 bases). The ends were cut back, 1 base at V and 1 base at J, with 17 bases in the middle. CDR1 SGHTA and CDR2 FQGNSA come from the germline V gene. The CDR3 sequence is 18 residues long. The CDR3 loop is CASSLDRLDNPAKNIQYF. The CDR3 DNA reads TGTGCCAGCAGCTTAGACCGTTTGGACAACCCCGCCAAAAACATTCAGTACTTC.

The chain combines TRBV7-9 with TRBJ1-1; D call uncertain. V dropped 5 bases and J dropped 7 bases, with 11 bases sitting between them. The CDR3 extends over 12 amino acids. Per germline, CDR1 SEHNR and CDR2 FQNEAQ (reference sequence). The CDR3 sequence is CASSLDWHEAFF. In DNA form, the CDR3 reads TGTGCCAGCAGCCTTGATTGGCATGAAGCTTTCTTT.

The chain links TRBV4-2 to TRBJ2-7; 7 bases match TRBD2. Germline CDR1 LGHNA, CDR2 YNFKEQ. This CDR3 has 14 amino acids. The V and J ends lost 5 bases and 5 bases, in that order; junction bases with no gene match: 9. CDR3 residues: CASSRTSGGNEQYF. Here the CDR3 DNA reads TGTGCCAGCAGCAGAACCTCCGGGGGGAACGAGCAGTACTTC.

In its sample, this clone was seen a few times. The CDR3 DNA reads TGTGCCACCAGCAGAGAGACTGTGGTCTATGGCTACACCTTC. Amino acids: CATSRETVVYGYTF. V usage is TRBV15 and J usage is TRBJ1-2; no definite D call. CDR3 length: 14 residues. CDR1 and CDR2 from the germline V gene are LNHNV and YYDKDF (reference sequence). Trimming stripped 0 bases from V and 4 bases from J, with 9 bases between.

The V gene is TRBV7-9, the J gene TRBJ2-2; 8 nucleotides agree with TRBD2. Trimming cost V 5 bases and J 6 bases; bases outside gene matches: 8. Germline V CDR1 and CDR2: SEHNR, FQNEAQ (reference sequence). The CDR3 is made up of 15 amino acids. The DNA for the CDR3 is TGTGCCAGCAGCATGTGGCGGGAGGTATCCGGGGAGCTGTTTTTT. Translated, it gives CASSMWREVSGELFF.

A few counts support this clone. J is TRBJ2-7 and V is TRBV5-1; 9 nucleotides line up with TRBD1. The V segment lost 4 bases and the J segment 5 bases; nucleotides outside the gene matches: 7. The CDR3 has 14 amino acids. CDR1 is SGHRS, CDR2 YFSETQ, per germline. Here the CDR3 reads CASSPGTGWDEQYF. CDR3 nucleotide sequence: TGCGCCAGCAGCCCTGGGACAGGGTGGGACGAGCAGTACTTC.

This clone showed up just a few times. The rearrangement joins TRBV6-6 to TRBJ2-1; D remains ambiguous. Trimming removed 4 bases at V and 9 bases at J, with 7 bases between. Germline loops: CDR1 MNHNY, CDR2 SVGAGI (reference sequence). The CDR3 is 11 residues long. CDR3 sequence (DNA): TGTGCCAGCAGTTCCCGAGGTGAGCAGTTCTTC. Its protein is CASSSRGEQFF.

This clone appeared a few times. The rearrangement uses TRBV6-5 and TRBJ2-1, with D possibly matching TRBD1 (5 bases). Trimming pared 1 base from V and 8 bases from J, leaving 12 bases between. Germline-derived CDR1 and CDR2 are MNHEY and SVGAGI. This CDR3 spans 14 amino acids. The CDR3 loop reads CASSYWGLGDEQFF. In DNA, the CDR3 is TGTGCCAGCAGTTACTGGGGATTAGGGGATGAGCAGTTCTTC.

The J gene is TRBJ1-2, the V gene TRBV28; 9 bases map to TRBD1. Germline loops: CDR1 MDHEN, CDR2 SYDVKM. J gave up 7 bases and V 5 bases, and 5 bases lay outside the gene matches. There are 13 residues in the CDR3. The CDR3 nucleotides read TGTGCCAGCAGTCCGGACAGGGGCGGTGGCTACACCTTC. This codes for CASSPDRGGGYTF.

The genes are TRBV30 and TRBJ1-1; D may be TRBD1 (6 bases). Trimming left V 3 bases short and J 4 bases short, with 12 bases between. The germline V gene has CDR1 GTSNPN and CDR2 SVGIG (reference sequence). The CDR3 loop spans 13 amino acids. CDR3 region: CAWSGQRGTEAFF. CDR3 DNA sequence: TGTGCCTGGAGCGGACAGCGGGGCACTGAAGCTTTCTTT.

J is TRBJ1-2 and V is TRBV18; the D is unclear. The CDR3 length is 13 residues. Germline V gene lookup returns CDR1 KGHSH and CDR2 LQKENI. V was trimmed by 4 bases and J by 3 bases, leaving 9 bases between them. This CDR3 reads CASSLTVDYGYTF. The CDR3 DNA sequence: TGTGCCAGCTCACTTACAGTAGACTATGGCTACACCTTC. The full variable domain, completed using reference TRBV18 and TRBJ1-2, is NAGVMQNPRHLVRRRGQEARLRCSPMKGHSHVYWYRQLPEEGLKFMVYLQKENIIDESGMPKERFSAEFPKEGPSILRIQQVVRGDSAAYFCASSLTVDYGYTFGSGTRLTVV.

The chain joins TRBV11-2 to TRBJ1-6; tentative D call: TRBD1 (6 bases). The V and J ends lost 1 base and 7 bases respectively, with 14 bases between them. Germline CDR1 and CDR2: SGHAT and FQNNGV. The CDR3 runs 16 residues. CDR3 DNA: TGTGCCAGCAGCTTAGTACGGCAGGGGTCGAATTCACCCCTCCACTTT. Its protein is CASSLVRQGSNSPLHF.

V gene TRBV30 combines with J gene TRBJ1-2; tentative D call: TRBD1 (5 bases). Germline V gene sequence: CDR1 GTSNPN, CDR2 SVGIG (reference sequence). The CDR3 is 13 residues long. The V and J ends lost 1 base and 7 bases respectively, with 13 bases between them. CDR3 sequence (DNA): TGTGCCTGGAGTGCGGGGGTCGGGCTTGGCTACACCTTC. Its protein is CAWSAGVGLGYTF.